The T cell receptor beta chain described here comes from a study of beta chain features in type 1 diabetes. CDR1 is SGHTA, CDR2 FQGNSA, per germline. Trimming removed 8 bases at V and 2 bases at J, with 5 bases between. This CDR3 contains 11 residues. The collection from each donor was one heparinised blood draw averaging around 100 mL. Via the markers CD45RO/CCR7/CD25/CD127/CD95/CD27, stem cell-like memory, regulatory, central memory and naive CD4+ cells were sorted. Every bit of the isolated RNA underwent reverse transcription, so sequencing read expressed TCRB transcripts. Measured with immunoSEQ multiplex PCR; TCRdb has only the in-frame clones, and not every one. The sample lists 400,000 to 550,000 clones, 9.5% to 12% occurring once. Regarding this clone: Other DNA variants within this sample encode the same CDR3.

What was sequenced was naive CD4+ T cells from blood. The source is a woman aged 18-35 years in good health. The chain is built from TRBV7-2 and TRBJ2-3, with no clear D. The CDR3 spells CASSNTDTQYF. The CDR3 nucleotides read TGTGCCAGCTCAAACACAGATACGCAGTATTTT.